A selection of T cell receptor beta chains follows, all from one sample in a study of cytomegalovirus exposure and HLA in healthy donors. Only in-frame clones appear in the TCRdb table, and some are missing; sequencing was by immunoSEQ multiplex PCR. Seen here are about 140,000 clones, 82% observed once, and the top ten hold roughly 3.1%. Input material: PBMCs. These receptors were collected from a young man in good health and CMV-seropositive. CDR3s include the opening cysteine and the closing phenylalanine or tryptophan.

V: TRBV6-6; CDR3: CASSHGTGELFF
V: TRBV7-9; CDR3: CASSLGLGNTEAFF
V: TRBV7-9; CDR3: CASSSPLDRGNEQFF
V: TRBV29-1; CDR3: CSVGSLAERGNEQFF
V: TRBV6-1; CDR3: CASSLDRASTDTQYF
V: TRBV6-6; CDR3: CASSYWTSGRGDEQFF
V: TRBV5-1; CDR3: CASSLVEGWETQYF
V: TRBV5-1; CDR3: CASSWRLAGNNEQFF
V: TRBV6-5; CDR3: CASSYMGSTEAFF
V: TRBV5-1; CDR3: CASSTRTGWSYGYTF
V: TRBV5-8; CDR3: CASSVVGGEAFF
V: TRBV27; CDR3: CASSFRTYTGELFF
V: TRBV28; CDR3: CASSSGLAGLYNEQFF
V: TRBV27; CDR3: CASSLSGGGGDTQYF
V: TRBV6-1; CDR3: CASSEIGKNIQYF
V: TRBV27; CDR3: CASSLGGGNYGYTF
V: TRBV5-1; CDR3: CASSLDGLAGGYEQYF
V: TRBV5-4; CDR3: CASSLDRVGNTEAFF
V: TRBV6-5; CDR3: CASSYSNSRFEKLFF
V: TRBV15; CDR3: CATSRNHPTGVGQPQHF
V: TRBV5-4; CDR3: CASSPGRGDTQYF
V: TRBV28; CDR3: CASIRHLSEKLFF
V: TRBV19; CDR3: CASSQGVFGTEAFF
V: TRBV7-9; CDR3: CASRRDIEKQYF
V: TRBV6-6; CDR3: CASSYTGNSYNEQFF
V: TRBV4-1; CDR3: CASSQGRGSGSGITGELFF
V: TRBV5-1; CDR3: CASSITGTPYNEQFF
V: TRBV27; CDR3: CASSPRGQGSDGYTF
V: TRBV9; CDR3: CASSVEGTSAKYNEQFF
V: TRBV5-6; CDR3: CASSRGDREWEYF
V: TRBV4-1; CDR3: CASSQEVSDILQFF
V: TRBV6-1; CDR3: CASSEVDSSGANVLTF
V: TRBV2; CDR3: CASREIQGARGNTIYF
V: TRBV5-6; CDR3: CASSSPNRDNYGYTF
V: TRBV5-1; CDR3: CASSLNSALNYGYTF